Listed below are T cell receptor beta chains from one sample, sequenced in a study of blood T cell repertoires in COVID-19. Measured with immunoSEQ multiplex PCR; TCRdb has only the in-frame clones, and not every one. The sample comprises fewer than 250,000 clones, about 83% of which are singletons, and around 5.5% rests with the top ten. Material for sequencing was peripheral blood. The receptor source for this set is a human donor in a cohort sampled during active COVID-19. CDR3s include the opening cysteine and the closing phenylalanine or tryptophan. Fields, in order: clone size, D gene, J gene, V gene, CDR3 protein, CDR3 DNA. A D gene is named only where the DNA matches it firmly. Size tells how often a clone was seen (once, few, many) or the class of an expanded clone, and some rows leave it out.

size: once; D: TRBD2; J: TRBJ2-2; V: TRBV13; CDR3: CASSLRAGEYTGELFF; DNA: TGTGCCAGCAGCTTACGGGCGGGGGAGTACACCGGGGAGCTGTTTTTT
size: .; D: .; J: TRBJ1-1; V: TRBV5-4; CDR3: CASTQTGTTEAFF; DNA: TGTGCCAGCACCCAAACAGGGACGACTGAAGCTTTCTTT
size: once; D: .; J: TRBJ2-3; V: TRBV19; CDR3: CASTGGRGSATDTQYF; DNA: TGTGCCAGTACCGGGGGGCGGGGGTCCGCCACAGATACGCAGTATTTT
size: .; D: TRBD2; J: TRBJ2-5; V: TRBV24-1; CDR3: CATSDLQGLAGAETQYF; DNA: TGTGCCACCAGTGATTTGCAGGGACTAGCGGGAGCGGAGACCCAGTACTTC
size: .; D: TRBD1; J: TRBJ2-1; V: TRBV6-6; CDR3: CASRLTGTGAHEQFF; DNA: TGTGCCAGCAGACTAACCGGGACAGGGGCCCATGAGCAGTTCTTC
size: once; D: .; J: TRBJ1-5; V: TRBV15; CDR3: CATSTILSNQPQHF; DNA: TGTGCCACCAGCACTATACTGAGCAATCAGCCCCAGCATTTT
size: once; D: TRBD1; J: TRBJ2-2; V: TRBV2; CDR3: CASSVGQGAGTGELFF; DNA: TGTGCCAGCAGTGTCGGACAGGGGGCTGGGACCGGGGAGCTGTTTTTT
size: .; D: TRBD2; J: TRBJ2-3; V: TRBV15; CDR3: CATSREGSGETDTQYF; DNA: TGTGCCACCAGCAGAGAGGGTAGCGGGGAGACAGATACGCAGTATTTT
size: once; D: TRBD2; J: TRBJ2-1; V: TRBV5-1; CDR3: CASSFTSGGYNEQFF; DNA: TGCGCCAGCAGCTTTACTAGCGGGGGCTACAATGAGCAGTTCTTC
size: few; D: .; J: TRBJ2-7; V: TRBV11-2; CDR3: CASSLDQGVYSEQYF; DNA: TGTGCCAGCAGCTTAGATCAAGGGGTATACTCCGAGCAGTACTTC
size: .; D: TRBD1; J: TRBJ1-2; V: TRBV18; CDR3: CASSPDRDYGYTF; DNA: TGTGCCAGCTCTCCGGACAGGGATTATGGCTACACCTTC
size: .; D: TRBD2; J: TRBJ2-5; V: TRBV7-6; CDR3: CASSFGVAGVETQYF; DNA: TGTGCCAGCAGCTTCGGGGTAGCGGGCGTTGAGACCCAGTACTTC
size: once; D: .; J: TRBJ1-1; V: TRBV19; CDR3: CASSPGGGTEAFF; DNA: TGTGCCAGTAGCCCCGGGGGTGGCACTGAAGCTTTCTTT
size: .; D: TRBD1; J: TRBJ1-1; V: TRBV10-3; CDR3: CATSSTGDIDEAFF; DNA: TGTGCCACATCTTCGACAGGGGACATTGACGAAGCTTTCTTT
size: .; D: .; J: TRBJ2-2; V: TRBV7-8; CDR3: CASSPPRAPELFF; DNA: TGTGCCAGCAGCCCCCCGCGGGCCCCTGAGCTGTTTTTT
size: .; D: .; J: TRBJ2-5; V: TRBV14; CDR3: CASSQGGGRETQYF; DNA: TGTGCCAGCAGCCAAGGCGGAGGGAGAGAGACCCAGTACTTC